The TCR beta chain under discussion was sequenced for a study of blood T cell repertoires in COVID-19. On the study more broadly: Acute-phase and convalescent COVID-19 samples originated in the United States, Italy and Spain.

This clone is a singleton in its sample. The ends lost 5 bases at V and 3 bases at J; junction bases unmatched: 4. Germline V gene data show CDR1 as SGHVS and CDR2 as FNYEAQ. The CDR3 extends over 15 amino acids. In the study's own analysis: Nucleated cell number was recorded as an estimate derived from reference gene primer amplification. Sequenced by immunoSEQ multiplex PCR; TCRdb stores in-frame clones only, minus some. The V and J calls and clone size are taken from that table; D and trimming were inferred from the DNA. The table records tens of thousands of clones, approximately 80% of them present only once.

This chain connects TRBV7-6 to TRBJ1-3, with TRBD1 matching 10 bases. This clonotype originated in a man aged 50-60 years with COVID-19, enrolled during active disease. The material sequenced was peripheral blood. This CDR3 reads CASSKGQGFGNTIYF. The CDR3 bases are TGTGCCAGCAGCAAGGGACAGGGGTTTGGAAACACCATATATTTT.